This T cell receptor (beta chain) originates from a study of shared clonotypes between healthy human individuals. As originally analysed: ImmunoSEQ junction-only sequences lacked quality scores, so their filtering differed. Generated by immunoSEQ multiplex PCR, the TCRdb table keeps only in-frame clones and is missing some. V, J and clone size were drawn from that table, and D and trimming were deduced from the DNA. The sample records about 820,000 clones, about 91% being singletons. Whole-study findings and limits: Sharing across a few donors was seen in 4% to 6.5% of naive CD4 clonotypes. Naive subsets usually exceeded memory subsets in estimated richness.

The naive CD8 subset, CD45RO-negative cells positively selected for CCR7, excluded terminally differentiated effector memory CD45RA+ cells. On this clone: Its antigen remains unknown.

The CDR3 spans 15 residues. CDR1 and CDR2 from the germline V gene are MNHEY and SVGAGI. The ends were cut back, 0 bases at V and 0 bases at J, with 6 bases in the middle. The TCR was taken from a man aged 30 to 45 in good health. This chain uses TRBV6-5 with TRBJ1-5; D not resolved. What was sequenced was naive CD8+ T cells sorted from blood. This chain's CDR3 is CASSYSHGSNQPQHF. The CDR3 DNA follows: TGTGCCAGCAGTTACTCCCACGGTAGCAATCAGCCCCAGCATTTT.